In its sample, the clone carrying this TCR beta chain ranks as medium-sized. Measured with immunoSEQ multiplex PCR; TCRdb has only the in-frame clones, and not every one. The sample lists more than 85,000 clones, 60% to 80% occurring once. This sample was included in a study of blood T cell repertoires in COVID-19. Study details: PBMCs, B-cell-depleted T cells, or T cells were the source of the cDNA or gDNA that made up the material.

The V end was cut by 2 bases, the J end by 0 bases, with 12 bases between. The CDR3 runs 16 residues. Germline V CDR1 and CDR2: LGHNA, YNFKEQ. This TCR came from a woman aged 45 to 65 with acute or convalescent COVID-19. Sequencing was performed on peripheral blood. V gene TRBV4-2 combines with J gene TRBJ2-3; D unclear. The CDR3 DNA follows: TGTGCCAGCAGCCAATTTGGCACAGCTAGCACAGATACGCAGTATTTT. This gives the protein CASSQFGTASTDTQYF.